The 23 T cell receptor beta chains below were found in one sample sequenced in a study of shared clonotypes between healthy human individuals. Produced via immunoSEQ multiplex PCR; TCRdb's table is partial and in-frame only. The sample has roughly 2 million clones; 90% to 95% are singletons. Sequences were obtained from naive CD4+ T cells sorted from blood. Indicated subset: CD45RA+ positively selected. The receptor source for this set is a man younger than 30 in good health.

V usage is TRBV28 and J usage is TRBJ1-2, with no clear D. Trimming removed 4 bases from V and 1 base from J, with 7 bases in between. The CDR3 totals 13 residues. Germline lookup yields CDR1 MDHEN and CDR2 SYDVKM. CDR3 amino acids: CASSSLNNYGYTF. The CDR3 nucleotides are TGTGCCAGCAGTTCCCTTAATAACTATGGCTACACCTTC.

This chain uses TRBV2 with TRBJ2-3, with TRBD2 identical over 8 bases. This CDR3 region has 16 residues. Germline CDR1 is SNHLY and CDR2 is FYNNEI. Unmatched junction bases numbered 4, after V lost 2 bases and J lost 0 bases. DNA for the CDR3: TGTGCCAGCAGTGAATGGGCTAGCGGGAGCACAGATACGCAGTATTTT. Translation: CASSEWASGSTDTQYF.

There are a few counts of this clone. The chain combines TRBV7-8 with TRBJ2-3; 13 bases are shared with TRBD2. Trimming removed 8 bases from V and 3 bases from J; junction bases left unmatched: 5. This CDR3 spans 15 amino acids. Germline V lookup: CDR1 SGHVS, CDR2 FQNEAQ. The CDR3 protein is CASGMTSGGTDTQYF. CDR3 bases: TGTGCCAGCGGCATGACTAGCGGGGGGACAGATACGCAGTATTTT.

The gene calls are TRBV2 and TRBJ2-5; 9 nucleotides line up with TRBD1. Per germline, CDR1 SNHLY and CDR2 FYNNEI. Losses at the gene ends were 5 bases for V and 5 bases for J; bases not matched to a gene: 12. The CDR3 loop spans 16 amino acids. The CDR3 nucleotides are TGTGCCAGCAGTTTGCTCGGACAGGGGCGCGGTGAGACCCAGTACTTC. The encoded protein is CASSLLGQGRGETQYF.

The rearrangement joins TRBV29-1 to TRBJ1-2; D might be TRBD1 (6 bases). Germline V gene lookup returns CDR1 SQVTM and CDR2 ANQGSEA. Trimming stripped 7 bases from V and 2 bases from J, with 14 bases between. The CDR3 extends over 13 amino acids. In DNA, the CDR3 is TGCAGCGCCGACGAACAGGGAAACTATGGCTACACCTTC. It encodes CSADEQGNYGYTF.

V and J are TRBV6-6 and TRBJ1-2, with D unresolved. The germline V gene encodes CDR1 MNHNY and CDR2 SVGAGI (reference sequence). Trimming pared 6 bases from V and 7 bases from J, leaving 12 bases between. CDR3 size: 12 residues. The DNA of the CDR3 is TGTGCCAGCAGCCCCCGGGCCATTGGCTACACCTTC. Its translation: CASSPRAIGYTF.

The V gene is TRBV23-1, the J gene TRBJ2-7; tentative D call: TRBD1 (5 bases). TRBV23-1 is sorted into the ORF group, with uncertain function. This CDR3 contains 14 residues. The ends were cut back, 3 bases at V and 2 bases at J, with 11 bases in the middle. CDR3 sequence (DNA): TGCGCCAGCAGTCAGGTGGACATGGCCTACGAGCAGTACTTC. It is translated as CASSQVDMAYEQYF.

This chain joins TRBV10-3 and TRBJ2-7, with TRBD1 as a possible D gene (5 bases). Germline loops: CDR1 ENHRY, CDR2 SYGVKD. The CDR3 sequence is 12 residues long. V was shortened by 3 bases and J by 7 bases, with 10 bases between the two germline ends. The CDR3 protein is CAISEVRGEQYF. In DNA, the CDR3 is TGTGCCATCAGTGAAGTAAGGGGAGAGCAGTACTTC.

The chain is built from TRBV5-6 and TRBJ2-2, with 8 bases matching TRBD2. Germline V gene data show CDR1 as SGHDT and CDR2 as YYEEEE. V lost 4 bases, J lost 7 bases, and 6 bases stayed unmatched. CDR3 length: 14 residues. CDR3 residues: CASSPAGGFGELFF. The CDR3 nucleotides are TGTGCCAGCAGCCCCGCGGGGGGCTTCGGGGAGCTGTTTTTT.

CDR3 DNA: TGCAGCGCTGACGGGGGACAGGGGACTGAAGCTTTCTTT. Translating it yields CSADGGQGTEAFF. The genes are TRBV29-1 and TRBJ1-1, with 10 bases lining up with TRBD1. Germline CDR1 SQVTM, CDR2 ANQGSEA. The CDR3 has 13 amino acids. With V trimmed by 7 bases and J by 5 bases, 7 bases remained unmatched.

This chain links TRBV5-4 with TRBJ1-1; 7 bases map to TRBD1. The CDR3 sequence is 13 residues long. CDR1 SGHNT and CDR2 YYREEE come from the germline V gene (reference sequence). The junction had 7 bases not matched to a gene; V was cut back by 4 bases and J by 7 bases. In DNA, the CDR3 is TGTGCCAGCAGCCACCCGGGACAGTATGAAGCTTTCTTT. Amino acids: CASSHPGQYEAFF. Supplemented by reference TRBV5-4 and TRBJ1-1, the full variable domain reads ETGVTQSPTHLIKTRGQQVTLRCSSQSGHNTVSWYQQALGQGPQFIFQYYREEENGRGNFPPRFSGLQFPNYSSELNVNALELDDSALYLCASSHPGQYEAFFGQGTRLTVV.

This chain joins TRBV30 and TRBJ2-1; 9 bases fit TRBD2. The V gene end was trimmed by 2 bases and the J gene end by 16 bases; junction bases not matched to a gene: 9. The CDR3 totals 12 residues. The germline gives CDR1 GTSNPN, CDR2 SVGIG (reference sequence). The CDR3 spells CAWSTVAGVFFF. As DNA, the CDR3 is TGTGCCTGGAGTACGGTAGCGGGAGTGTTTTTCTTC.

The rearrangement uses TRBV6-6 and TRBJ2-7; TRBD1 agrees at 9 bases. Trimming removed 4 bases from V and 6 bases from J; junction bases left unmatched: 10. From germline, CDR1 is MNHNY and CDR2 SVGAGI (reference sequence). The CDR3 runs to 15 residues. CDR3 DNA sequence: TGTGCCAGCAGTTTGCCGGGGACAGGGCTTGGCGAGCAGTACTTC. The encoded protein is CASSLPGTGLGEQYF.

The V call is TRBV21-1, the J call TRBJ1-1; the table's D call TRBD1 went unverified against the DNA. TRBV21-1 is a documented pseudogene. The CDR3 is 15 amino acids. CDR3 amino acids: CASIGQGARNTEAFF. The CDR3 DNA follows: TGTGCCAGCATTGGACAGGGGGCGAGGAACACTGAAGCTTTCTTT.

The J gene is TRBJ2-1, the V gene TRBV5-1; TRBD1 aligns across 9 bases. CDR1 SGHRS and CDR2 YFSETQ come from the germline V gene. This CDR3 has 14 amino acids. With 4 bases clipped from V and 8 bases from J, the junction kept 7 bases outside the gene matches. The CDR3 DNA reads TGCGCCAGCAGCCAGGGACAGGGAGCCGATGAGCAGTTCTTC. Encoded protein: CASSQGQGADEQFF.

This chain connects TRBV11-2 to TRBJ1-6, with TRBD1 as a possible D gene (5 bases). Trimming shortened V by 5 bases and J by 9 bases, and 11 bases separated the two germline ends. The CDR3 loop spans 13 amino acids. The V gene's germline CDR1 is SGHAT and CDR2 FQNNGV. The CDR3 DNA reads as TGTGCCAGCAGCCAAGATGGGGGTTCACCCCTCCACTTT. It translates to CASSQDGGSPLHF.

This rearrangement joins TRBV5-4 to TRBJ1-3; perhaps TRBD1 as D (5 bases). The CDR3 totals 14 residues. Looked up from germline, CDR1 is SGHNT and CDR2 is YYREEE (reference sequence). V lost 2 bases to trimming and J lost 2 bases, with 8 bases between them. CDR3 sequence reads: CASSFGTAGNTIYF. Here the CDR3 DNA reads TGTGCCAGCAGCTTTGGGACGGCTGGAAACACCATATATTTT.

The chain links TRBV2 to TRBJ2-7; D not certain. Germline assignment: CDR1 SNHLY and CDR2 FYNNEI. The CDR3 extends over 13 amino acids. V lost 8 bases and J lost 3, with 14 bases in between. This chain's CDR3 is CASGLRVHYEQYF. CDR3 nucleotides: TGTGCCAGCGGGCTAAGGGTTCACTACGAGCAGTACTTC.

The V call is TRBV7-2, the J call TRBJ1-2; D may be TRBD1 (5 bases). The germline V and J ends were trimmed by 5 bases and 8 bases, with 15 bases remaining between them. This CDR3 has 13 amino acids. Looked up from germline, CDR1 is SGHTA and CDR2 is FQGNSA. The CDR3 loop is CASSLVGGWGYTF. The CDR3 region has the DNA TGTGCCAGCAGCCTCGTGGGGGGATGGGGCTACACCTTC.

The chain is built from TRBV2 and TRBJ1-1; D not certain. This CDR3 is 13 amino acids long. The germline V and J ends were trimmed by 6 bases and 5 bases, with 13 bases remaining between them. CDR1 is SNHLY, CDR2 FYNNEI, per germline. CDR3 coding DNA: TGTGCCAGCAGCCCACCCGGCGGGACTGAAGCTTTCTTT. Its protein is CASSPPGGTEAFF. The full variable domain, completed using reference TRBV2 and TRBJ1-1, is EPEVTQTPSHQVTQMGQEVILRCVPISNHLYFYWYRQILGQKVEFLVSFYNNEISEKSEIFDDQFSVERPDGSNFTLKIRSTKLEDSAMYFCASSPPGGTEAFFGQGTRLTVV.

V usage is TRBV10-3 and J usage is TRBJ2-2; D uncertain. This CDR3 region has 18 residues. The V end lost 5 bases, the J end lost 0 bases, and 19 bases lay between the germline ends. In germline, CDR1 is ENHRY, CDR2 SYGVKD. The CDR3 is CAISRTDTDSPNTGELFF. The DNA of the CDR3 is TGTGCCATCAGTAGGACCGACACTGACTCGCCGAACACCGGGGAGCTGTTTTTT.

With regard to this clone: Within the sample, other DNA sequences also encode this same CDR3. The rearrangement uses TRBV30 and TRBJ2-3; D not certain. CDR1 and CDR2 (germline): GTSNPN, SVGIG (reference sequence). The CDR3 runs 11 residues. V shed 0 bases and J shed 6 bases, with 4 bases lying between them. The CDR3 loop reads CAWSVQDTQYF. The CDR3 DNA reads TGTGCCTGGAGTGTACAGGATACGCAGTATTTT. The full variable domain, its missing parts supplied by reference TRBV30 and TRBJ2-3, is SQTIHQWPATLVQPVGSPLSLECTVEGTSNPNLYWYRQAAGRGLQLLFYSVGIGQISSEVPQNLSASRPQDRQFILSSKKLLLSDSGFYLCAWSVQDTQYFGPGTRLTVL.

This chain connects TRBV27 to TRBJ1-4, with D possibly matching TRBD1 (5 bases). CDR3 length: 13 amino acids. Between the trimmed V and J ends, which lost 8 bases and 3 bases, there was a span of 10 bases. Germline V lookup: CDR1 MNHEY, CDR2 SMNVEV (reference sequence). The CDR3 reads CASSGVSNEKLFF. For the CDR3, the DNA is TGTGCCAGCTCGGGGGTTTCTAATGAAAAACTGTTTTTT. The entire variable domain, with the rest obtained from reference TRBV27 and TRBJ1-4, is as follows: EAQVTQNPRYLITVTGKKLTVTCSQNMNHEYMSWYRQDPGLGLRQIYYSMNVEVTDKGDVPEGYKVSRKEKRNFPLILESPSPNQTSLYFCASSGVSNEKLFFGSGTQLSVL.